These 27 T cell receptor beta chains were sequenced from one sample in a study of blood T cell repertoires in COVID-19. The data were produced by immunoSEQ multiplex PCR, yet TCRdb's version contains in-frame clones alone and is incomplete. The sample comprises about 220,000 clones, roughly 82% of which are singletons, and 2% to 2.5% rests with the top ten. The sequencing sample was made of peripheral blood. The receptor set was obtained from a man aged 40-55 years who had recovered from COVID-19.

The chain is built from TRBV27 and TRBJ2-1; 14 bases fit TRBD2. The CDR3 sequence is 15 residues long. The junction had 6 bases not matched to a gene; V was cut back by 5 bases and J by 9 bases. Germline-derived CDR1 and CDR2 are MNHEY and SMNVEV (reference sequence). CDR3 bases: TGTGCCAGCAGTCCCGGGACTAGCGGGAGACGTGAGCAGTTCTTC. Protein sequence: CASSPGTSGRREQFF.

The chain recombines TRBV7-9 with TRBJ1-4, with 8 positions matching TRBD1. Trimming at V came to 5 bases and at J to 3 bases, leaving 5 bases not matched to a gene. Germline loops: CDR1 SEHNR, CDR2 FQNEAQ (reference sequence). The length of the CDR3 is 15 residues. The CDR3 nucleotides are TGTGCCAGCAGCCAAGGACAGGGACCTAATGAAAAACTGTTTTTT. Its protein is CASSQGQGPNEKLFF.

The rearrangement links TRBV2 to TRBJ2-3; weak D call: TRBD2 (5 bases). V lost 7 bases and J lost 0, with 8 bases in between. The CDR3 length is 13 residues. Germline V gives CDR1 SNHLY, CDR2 FYNNEI. Here the CDR3 reads CASIRESTDTQYF. As DNA, the CDR3 is TGTGCCAGCATCCGGGAAAGCACAGATACGCAGTATTTT.

The rearrangement joins TRBV5-8 to TRBJ2-3; D is unclear. Germline V gene lookup returns CDR1 SGHTS and CDR2 YDEGEE. V gave up 4 bases and J gave up 2 bases, with 8 bases separating them. The CDR3 length is 13 residues. In DNA form, the CDR3 reads TGTGCCAGCAGCCGCGACACCACAGATACGCAGTATTTT. This sequence encodes CASSRDTTDTQYF.

A note on this clone: Other DNA sequences from this sample encode an identical CDR3 as well. The chain combines TRBV5-1 with TRBJ2-7; TRBD1 matches 7 bases. This CDR3 has 14 residues. Germline lookup yields CDR1 SGHRS and CDR2 YFSETQ. V shed 0 bases, J shed 2 bases, and the junction held 2 bases outside the gene matches. Here the CDR3 reads CASSLGQGPYEQYF. The CDR3 nucleotides are TGCGCCAGCAGCTTGGGACAGGGACCCTACGAGCAGTACTTC.

J is TRBJ2-3 and V is TRBV19, with 11 bases matching TRBD2. This CDR3 is built from 15 residues. CDR1 and CDR2 (germline): LNHDA, SQIVND (reference sequence). The junction had 3 bases not matched to a gene; V was cut back by 1 base and J by 6 bases. The CDR3 loop reads CASSIASGRSDTQYF. The CDR3 DNA sequence: TGTGCCAGTAGTATAGCTAGCGGGAGGTCCGATACGCAGTATTTT.

Only one count was recorded for this clone. This chain uses TRBV7-2 with TRBJ1-2, with 8 nucleotides matching TRBD1. V lost 1 base, J lost 2 bases, and 9 bases stayed unmatched. The CDR3 length is 17 residues. Germline V CDR1 and CDR2: SGHTA, FQGNSA. For the CDR3, the DNA is TGTGCCAGCAGCTTAGTGGAGACAGGGGCAGCCAACTATGGCTACACCTTC. Translation gives CASSLVETGAANYGYTF.

The gene calls are TRBV9 and TRBJ2-5; 12 nucleotides line up with TRBD2. The V gene end was trimmed by 0 bases and the J gene end by 0 bases; junction bases not matched to a gene: 9. The V gene's germline CDR1 is SGDLS and CDR2 YYNGEE. CDR3 length equals 19 residues. This chain's CDR3 is CASSVDGRLAGDNQETQYF. The CDR3 coding sequence is TGTGCCAGCAGCGTAGATGGGAGACTAGCGGGAGATAACCAAGAGACCCAGTACTTC.

In this sample, this clone turned up a few times. The chain links TRBV4-3 to TRBJ2-2; D remains ambiguous. Per germline, CDR1 LGHNA and CDR2 YSLEER. The CDR3 runs 14 residues. V lost 6 bases and J 2 bases, leaving 10 bases between the germline ends. The CDR3 nucleotides read TGCGCCAGCAGAAAGCAAAGAAACACCGGGGAGCTGTTTTTT. This codes for CASRKQRNTGELFF.

This clone was counted a single time. The chain recombines TRBV5-1 with TRBJ2-5, with a possible D match to TRBD2 (7 bases). The germline V gene has CDR1 SGHRS and CDR2 YFSETQ. Trimming removed 0 bases from V and 3 bases from J, with 21 bases in between. The CDR3 runs 18 residues. CDR3 amino acids: CASSLALTGSGNKETQYF. DNA for the CDR3: TGCGCCAGCAGCTTGGCACTGACAGGCAGCGGGAATAAAGAGACCCAGTACTTC.

In this sample, this clone turned up once. The chain has TRBV4-3 and TRBJ2-3; TRBD2 agrees at 7 bases. Germline CDR1 is LGHNA and CDR2 is YSLEER. The CDR3 is made up of 16 amino acids. With 4 bases clipped from V and 0 bases from J, the junction kept 7 bases outside the gene matches. The CDR3 reads CASSRRSAGSTDTQYF. CDR3 sequence (DNA): TGCGCCAGCAGCCGTAGGTCAGCGGGGAGCACAGATACGCAGTATTTT.

The chain recombines TRBV7-2 with TRBJ1-1; D might be TRBD1 (5 bases). This CDR3 is built from 14 residues. Germline loops: CDR1 SGHTA, CDR2 FQGNSA. Between the trimmed V and J ends, which lost 6 bases and 6 bases, there was a span of 17 bases. The CDR3 loop reads CASSPGQGMAEAFF. DNA of the CDR3: TGTGCCAGCAGTCCCGGGCAGGGCATGGCTGAAGCTTTCTTT.

The chain has TRBV30 and TRBJ2-1; TRBD2 might be the D (5 bases). From germline, CDR1 is GTSNPN and CDR2 SVGIG (reference sequence). CDR3 length equals 15 residues. The germline V and J ends were trimmed by 1 base and 4 bases, with 14 bases remaining between them. This CDR3 reads CAWSGYYEGYNEQFF. The CDR3 DNA follows: TGTGCCTGGAGTGGGTACTACGAGGGTTACAATGAGCAGTTCTTC.

The J gene is TRBJ2-5, the V gene TRBV9, with 10 positions matching TRBD2. This CDR3 has 16 amino acids. CDR1 SGDLS and CDR2 YYNGEE come from the germline V gene. Trimming took 6 bases from V and 5 from J; bases not matched to a gene: 13. The CDR3 loop reads CASTPLGLAGVETQYF. The CDR3 nucleotides read TGTGCCAGCACCCCGCTGGGGCTAGCGGGAGTGGAGACCCAGTACTTC.

The rearrangement joins TRBV29-1 to TRBJ1-4; no clear D gene. This CDR3 is built from 12 residues. Germline V gene data show CDR1 as SQVTM and CDR2 as ANQGSEA. Trimming stripped 7 bases from V and 0 bases from J, with 6 bases between. CDR3 DNA: TGCAGCGCTCAGTCAACTAATGAAAAACTGTTTTTT. Its translation: CSAQSTNEKLFF.

The table lists this clone with a count of one. The chain combines TRBV3-1 (or the pseudogene TRBV3-2) with TRBJ2-2, with D possibly being TRBD1 (6 bases). Trimming left V 4 bases short and J 4 bases short, with 16 bases between. Germline V gene sequence: CDR1 LGHDT, CDR2 YNNKEL (reference sequence). The CDR3 extends over 16 amino acids. CDR3 DNA: TGTGCCAGCAGCCTTTCGACCCTCAGGGGCACCGGGGAGCTGTTTTTT. Its translation is CASSLSTLRGTGELFF.

This clone was seen a handful of times. The rearrangement uses TRBV9 and TRBJ2-2, with 9 nucleotides matching TRBD1. With 4 bases clipped from V and 6 bases from J, the junction kept 4 bases outside the gene matches. The length of the CDR3 is 14 residues. Germline CDR1 and CDR2: SGDLS and YYNGEE. The CDR3 nucleotides read TGTGCCAGCAGCTTGGGACAGGGACCCGGGGAGCTGTTTTTT. Protein product: CASSLGQGPGELFF.

The V call is TRBV7-8, the J call TRBJ1-2, with 7 bases lining up with TRBD1. V lost 3 bases, J lost 3 bases, and 4 bases stayed unmatched. This CDR3 comprises 14 residues. Per the germline V gene, CDR1 is SGHVS and CDR2 is FQNEAQ. The CDR3 reads CASSFRDRYYGYTF. The CDR3 coding sequence is TGTGCCAGCAGCTTCAGGGACAGATACTATGGCTACACCTTC. Complete variable domain (other parts from reference TRBV7-8 and TRBJ1-2): GAGVSQSPRYKVAKRGQDVALRCDPISGHVSLFWYQQALGQGPEFLTYFQNEAQLDKSGLPSDRFFAERPEGSVSTLKIQRTQQEDSAVYLCASSFRDRYYGYTFGSGTRLTVV.

This chain connects TRBV4-1 to TRBJ1-2, with no clear D. Trimming left V 4 bases short and J 3 bases short, with 15 bases between. This CDR3 is built from 15 residues. The germline V gene encodes CDR1 MGHRA and CDR2 YSYEKL. In nucleotides, the CDR3 is TGCGCCAGCAGCCCCCTCCGGAGGTCGGACTATGGCTACACCTTC. This gives the protein CASSPLRRSDYGYTF.

The chain recombines TRBV6-5 with TRBJ2-7, with TRBD1 matching over 11 bases. Germline CDR1 MNHEY, CDR2 SVGAGI. Germline trimming cut 4 bases from V and 6 bases from J; bases unmatched to any gene: 11. This CDR3 spans 16 amino acids. CDR3 sequence reads: CASSFTGTGGAGEQYF. As DNA, the CDR3 is TGTGCCAGCAGTTTCACCGGGACAGGGGGTGCGGGCGAGCAGTACTTC.

Written as DNA, the CDR3 is TGTGCCAGCAGCTTAGCGGACAGGGACTACACCTTC. As protein: CASSLADRDYTF. The chain combines TRBV7-2 with TRBJ1-2; 8 positions agree with TRBD1. Germline V gene data show CDR1 as SGHTA and CDR2 as FQGNSA. V gave up 0 bases and J gave up 10 bases; unmatched junction bases: 1. The CDR3 covers 12 residues.

The chain is built from TRBV2 and TRBJ2-7; tentatively, D is TRBD1 (6 bases). Between the trimmed V and J ends, which lost 6 bases and 3 bases, there was a span of 12 bases. CDR3 length: 13 amino acids. Germline CDR1 and CDR2: SNHLY and FYNNEI. This chain's CDR3 is CASRDSLYYEQYF. The CDR3 nucleotides are TGTGCCAGCAGGGACAGTCTCTACTACGAGCAGTACTTC.

This clone was seen once. The chain combines TRBV12-5 with TRBJ2-7; possible D gene TRBD2, 6 bases. CDR1 LGHNT and CDR2 FRNRAP come from the germline V gene. V lost 6 bases and J lost 2, with 14 bases in between. CDR3 length equals 14 residues. CDR3 in amino acids: CASGSGSGTYEQYF. Here the CDR3 DNA reads TGTGCTAGTGGGTCCGGTAGCGGAACCTACGAGCAGTACTTC.

The CDR3 here is CASGDRRSYNEQFF. Here the CDR3 DNA reads TGTGCCAGTGGAGACAGGAGGTCCTACAATGAGCAGTTCTTC. V gene TRBV2 combines with J gene TRBJ2-1, with D perhaps TRBD1 (6 bases). Germline CDR1 reads SNHLY; CDR2 reads FYNNEI. V dropped 9 bases and J dropped 1 base, with 13 bases sitting between them. CDR3 length: 14 residues. The full variable domain, its missing parts supplied by reference TRBV2 and TRBJ2-1, is EPEVTQTPSHQVTQMGQEVILRCVPISNHLYFYWYRQILGQKVEFLVSFYNNEISEKSEIFDDQFSVERPDGSNFTLKIRSTKLEDSAMYFCASGDRRSYNEQFFGPGTRLTVL.

The chain is built from TRBV6-5 and TRBJ2-1; D is possibly TRBD1 (6 bases). Germline-derived CDR1 and CDR2 are MNHEY and SVGAGI. The CDR3 loop spans 12 amino acids. V lost 10 bases and J 3 bases, leaving 10 bases between the germline ends. As DNA, the CDR3 is TGTGCCACACAGGGCAACTACAATGAGCAGTTCTTC. This sequence encodes CATQGNYNEQFF.

This chain uses TRBV9 with TRBJ2-5, with 11 bases fitting TRBD2. Unmatched junction bases numbered 6, after V lost 3 bases and J lost 5 bases. The V gene's germline CDR1 is SGDLS and CDR2 YYNGEE. The CDR3 extends over 15 amino acids. CDR3 DNA sequence: TGTGCCAGCAGCGCCGGTCTAGCGGGGGGTGAGACCCAGTACTTC. Its protein product is CASSAGLAGGETQYF.

The chain carries TRBV7-2 and TRBJ2-2, with a tentative D call TRBD2 (6 bases). The CDR3 spans 14 residues. Germline CDR1 SGHTA, CDR2 FQGNSA. V lost 5 bases to trimming and J lost 2 bases, with 9 bases between them. The CDR3 spells CASSRDSNTGELFF. CDR3 coding DNA: TGTGCCAGCAGCCGGGACTCAAACACCGGGGAGCTGTTTTTT.